These 27 T cell receptor beta chains were all obtained from the same sample, sequenced in a study of response to subunit inactivated influenza vaccine. One entry per CDR3 protein results from TCRdb running MiXCR on the RT-PCR reads. The sample shows hundreds of thousands of distinct CDR3 sequences, around a sixth of them seen only once. This specimen consisted of PBMCs from blood, obtained roughly 5 days after vaccination. The receptor set was obtained from a man in his fifties who received an inactivated influenza vaccine.

This clonotype was detected many times. The CDR3: CASSQPLAGVTQYF. Written as DNA, the CDR3 is TGTGCCAGCAGCCAACCACTAGCGGGAGTTACGCAGTATTTT. The chain joins TRBV4-2 to TRBJ2-3; 11 nucleotides agree with TRBD2. Germline V gene data show CDR1 as LGHNA and CDR2 as YNFKEQ. The CDR3 length is 14 residues. V shed 2 bases, J shed 8 bases, and the junction held 3 bases outside the gene matches.

The CDR3 nucleotides are TGCGCCAGCAGCCAAGAACTCGGGACCTACGAGCAGTACTTC. Translating gives CASSQELGTYEQYF. The genes are TRBV4-3 and TRBJ2-7; D is perhaps TRBD2 (5 bases). Germline values: CDR1 LGHNA, CDR2 YSLEER. The CDR3 is 14 amino acids. V was cut by 0 bases and J by 2 bases, with 8 bases left in between.

This chain connects TRBV6-2 or TRBV6-3 to TRBJ2-7; TRBD2 aligns across 7 bases. Germline CDR1 is MNHEY and CDR2 is SVGEGT. The CDR3 extends over 14 amino acids. V lost 5 bases and J lost 7; bases outside the gene matches: 11. This CDR3 is CASSPLGGRMEQYF. In nucleotides, the CDR3 is TGTGCCAGCAGTCCCCTGGGCGGGAGAATGGAGCAGTACTTC.

The rearrangement joins TRBV7-2 to TRBJ2-3; D not certain. Germline CDR1 SGHTA, CDR2 FQGNSA. V was clipped by 5 bases and J by 5 bases, with 17 bases between them. This CDR3 is 15 amino acids long. The CDR3 region has the DNA TGTGCCAGCAGCCTTTCCATGGTGTTCCAAGATACGCAGTATTTT. Protein: CASSLSMVFQDTQYF.

This clonotype was counted only a few times. This sequence joins TRBV10-2 and TRBJ2-7; no clear D. The CDR3 runs 13 residues. Trimming removed 2 bases at V and 7 bases at J, with 12 bases between. Germline CDR1 and CDR2: WSHSY and SAAADI. CDR3 residues: CASSERIRREQYF. The DNA of the CDR3 is TGCGCCAGCAGTGAGAGGATCCGCCGGGAGCAGTACTTC.

This clonotype was found a few times. The V call is TRBV6-5, the J call TRBJ2-3; TRBD1 might be the D (6 bases). The germline CDR1 and CDR2 sequences are MNHEY and SVGAGI. V lost 4 bases and J lost 4, with 15 bases in between. The CDR3 consists of 15 residues. The CDR3 loop reads CASSSTGGHSDTQYF. CDR3 bases: TGTGCCAGCAGTTCGACAGGAGGACATTCAGATACGCAGTATTTT.

V is TRBV6-1 and J is TRBJ2-7; D possibly corresponds to TRBD1 (5 bases). From germline, CDR1 is MNHNS and CDR2 SASEGT. V was shortened by 0 bases and J by 2 bases, with 11 bases between the two germline ends. The CDR3 covers 15 residues. CDR3 in DNA: TGTGCCAGCAGTGAAGCTTGGCAGGGTACCTACGAGCAGTACTTC. Its protein product is CASSEAWQGTYEQYF.

This chain uses TRBV15 with TRBJ2-1; 7 bases match TRBD2. Germline CDR1 and CDR2: LNHNV and YYDKDF (reference sequence). With 3 bases clipped from V and 2 bases from J, the junction kept 4 bases outside the gene matches. The CDR3 is 15 residues long. The CDR3 protein is CATSSFRGAYNEQFF. The CDR3 coding sequence is TGTGCCACCAGCAGTTTTCGGGGGGCCTACAATGAGCAGTTCTTC.

This clonotype showed up just a few times. V usage is TRBV4-2 and J usage is TRBJ1-5; a weak D match, TRBD1 (5 bases). Trimming took off 3 bases at V and 1 base at J, with 10 bases between the two ends. Germline CDR1 and CDR2: LGHNA and YNFKEQ. The CDR3 is 15 amino acids. The CDR3 is CASSQRDSSNQPQHF. CDR3 sequence (DNA): TGTGCCAGCAGCCAGAGAGACAGCAGCAATCAGCCCCAGCATTTT.

This clonotype occurred a few times. J is TRBJ2-3 and V is TRBV6-6, with 8 bases matching TRBD2. Germline V gene data show CDR1 as MNHNY and CDR2 as SVGAGI (reference sequence). This CDR3 contains 13 residues. The CDR3 sequence is CAIGSGGTDTQYF. DNA of the CDR3: TGTGCTATTGGTAGCGGGGGCACAGATACGCAGTATTTT.

Ten or more counts support this clonotype. The V and J genes are TRBV10-3 and TRBJ2-7; the D gene is possibly TRBD2 (6 bases). With 10 bases removed from V and 2 bases from J, the gap between germline ends came to 15 bases. CDR1 ENHRY and CDR2 SYGVKD come from the germline V gene. The CDR3 contains 13 residues. The CDR3 DNA reads TGTGCCACTGGGGCTAGCGATACCTACGAGCAGTACTTC. Translating gives CATGASDTYEQYF.

There are a few counts of this clonotype. The chain uses TRBV20-1 and TRBJ1-5; D is unclear. Germline V gene lookup returns CDR1 DFQATT and CDR2 SNEGSKA (reference sequence). Trimming stripped 6 bases from V and 6 bases from J, with 12 bases between. This CDR3 comprises 12 residues. The CDR3 region is CSAGKDFQPQHF. CDR3 sequence (DNA): TGCAGTGCAGGGAAAGATTTTCAGCCCCAGCATTTT.

A few counts support this clonotype. CDR3 in DNA: TGTGCCAGCAGCTTAAACAGGGGGATTGAGGAGACCCAGTACTTC. Translating gives CASSLNRGIEETQYF. The chain joins TRBV11-1 to TRBJ2-5; TRBD1 aligns across 8 bases. The germline V gene has CDR1 SGHAT and CDR2 FQDESV (reference sequence). The V gene end was trimmed by 2 bases and the J gene end by 5 bases; junction bases not matched to a gene: 7. This CDR3 contains 15 residues.

This chain connects TRBV2 to TRBJ2-5; D may be TRBD2 (5 bases). With 7 bases removed from V and 2 bases from J, the gap between germline ends came to 17 bases. The CDR3 contains 15 residues. Germline V gives CDR1 SNHLY, CDR2 FYNNEI. The DNA for the CDR3 is TGTGCCAGCAATCGGGATGGAGGAGCACAAGAGACCCAGTACTTC. Translated, it gives CASNRDGGAQETQYF.

The rearrangement uses TRBV15 and TRBJ2-5; 7 nucleotides align to TRBD2. V gave up 0 bases and J gave up 7 bases; unmatched junction bases: 14. Looked up from germline, CDR1 is LNHNV and CDR2 is YYDKDF (reference sequence). This CDR3 region has 17 residues. The CDR3 sequence: CATSRESSAGELGTQYF. The CDR3 coding sequence is TGTGCCACCAGCAGAGAGTCCAGCGCGGGGGAATTGGGGACCCAGTACTTC.

The chain couples TRBV20-1 to TRBJ1-2, with 7 bases matching TRBD1. Trimming at V came to 5 bases and at J to 3 bases, leaving 6 bases not matched to a gene. This CDR3 has 13 amino acids. CDR1 and CDR2 from the germline V gene are DFQATT and SNEGSKA (reference sequence). The CDR3 nucleotides read TGCAGTGCTTCGACAGGGTACGACTATGGCTACACCTTC. The encoded protein is CSASTGYDYGYTF.

This clonotype was seen only a few times. The chain has TRBV24-1 and TRBJ2-7, with D uncertain. CDR1 and CDR2 (germline): KGHDR, SFDVKD. This CDR3 is 15 amino acids long. The ends were cut back, 4 bases at V and 3 bases at J, with 15 bases in the middle. As DNA, the CDR3 is TGTGCCACCAGTGACCCCCTTGACGAAAACTACGAGCAGTACTTC. Amino acid sequence: CATSDPLDENYEQYF.

This clonotype was counted only a few times. The chain uses TRBV27 and TRBJ1-2, with unresolved D. The germline gives CDR1 MNHEY, CDR2 SMNVEV (reference sequence). V dropped 8 bases and J dropped 5 bases, with 15 bases sitting between them. CDR3 length: 13 amino acids. CDR3 sequence (DNA): TGTGCCAGCGTCGACCGGCGATTGTATGGCTACACCTTC. Translated, it gives CASVDRRLYGYTF.

The J gene is TRBJ2-3, the V gene TRBV3-1; no firm D call. Between the trimmed V and J ends, which lost 1 base and 4 bases, there was a span of 12 bases. Germline-derived CDR1 and CDR2 are LGHDT and YNNKEL (reference sequence). The CDR3 loop spans 15 amino acids. The DNA for the CDR3 is TGTGCCAGCAGCCAAGTTTTAGAAGTCGCAGATACGCAGTATTTT. Its translation is CASSQVLEVADTQYF.

The chain uses TRBV6-5 and TRBJ2-2; the D call may be TRBD1 or TRBD2 (5 bases each). Trimming removed 4 bases at V and 10 bases at J, with 19 bases between. From germline, CDR1 is MNHEY and CDR2 SVGAGI. This CDR3 region has 15 residues. CDR3 coding DNA: TGTGCCAGCAGTTTGTCGGGACCCGACTTTCTGGAGCTGTTTTTT. It codes for CASSLSGPDFLELFF.

The chain couples TRBV6-2 or TRBV6-3 to TRBJ2-4, with 7 bases aligning to TRBD1. The CDR3 spans 16 residues. Germline values: CDR1 MNHEY, CDR2 SVGEGT. Trimming took 5 bases from V and 4 from J; bases not matched to a gene: 11. CDR3 DNA sequence: TGTGCCAGCAGTAGCATCCCCGGGACAGTAAAAAACATTCAGTACTTC. Its protein product is CASSSIPGTVKNIQYF.

In its sample, this clonotype was seen a few times. The V gene is TRBV7-8, the J gene TRBJ2-5; D unresolved. Deletions cut 5 bases from V and 2 bases from J, with 12 bases between. Germline CDR1 reads SGHVS; CDR2 reads FQNEAQ. This CDR3 comprises 14 residues. The CDR3, as DNA: TGTGCCAGCAGCGTATTCCCCTTTCAAGAGACCCAGTACTTC. The encoded protein is CASSVFPFQETQYF.

This clonotype was observed a handful of times. This CDR3 reads CAGRDRGLNEQFF. CDR3 coding DNA: TGTGCCGGGAGGGACAGGGGGCTGAATGAGCAGTTCTTC. The chain combines TRBV6-1 with TRBJ2-1, with 12 bases lining up with TRBD1. Germline V gene sequence: CDR1 MNHNS, CDR2 SASEGT. V was clipped by 11 bases and J by 7 bases; unmatched bases: 6. The CDR3 is 13 amino acids.

The chain uses TRBV7-2 and TRBJ2-7; tentative D call: TRBD2 (7 bases). Trimming took off 6 bases at V and 9 bases at J, with 21 bases between the two ends. CDR1 SGHTA and CDR2 FQGNSA come from the germline V gene. CDR3 length: 14 amino acids. CDR3 DNA: TGTGCCAGCAGTAATACGCGGGGGCCCCTCGGGCAGTACTTC. This encodes CASSNTRGPLGQYF.

Here the CDR3 reads CASSSPGLAGHSSYNEQFF. Written as DNA, the CDR3 is TGTGCCAGCAGTTCACCGGGACTAGCGGGACATAGCTCCTACAATGAGCAGTTCTTC. The chain links TRBV11-1 to TRBJ2-1; 13 bases align to TRBD2. Germline V CDR1 and CDR2: SGHAT, FQDESV (reference sequence). V was clipped by 6 bases and J by 0 bases; unmatched bases: 11. The CDR3 extends over 19 amino acids.

The chain recombines TRBV28 with TRBJ2-7; D uncertain. CDR3 length equals 16 residues. V gave up 1 base and J gave up 2 bases, with 15 bases separating them. Germline CDR1 reads MDHEN; CDR2 reads SYDVKM. Here the CDR3 reads CASSLSAMTTAYEQYF. The CDR3 DNA reads TGTGCCAGCAGTTTATCGGCGATGACAACCGCCTACGAGCAGTACTTC. Full variable domain (outside the CDR3, taken from reference TRBV28 and TRBJ2-7): DVKVTQSSRYLVKRTGEKVFLECVQDMDHENMFWYRQDPGLGLRLIYFSYDVKMKEKGDIPEGYSVSREKKERFSLILESASTNQTSMYLCASSLSAMTTAYEQYFGPGTRLTVT.

This sequence joins TRBV4-2 and TRBJ2-5; 10 bases map to TRBD2. This CDR3 contains 15 residues. J was trimmed by 3 bases and V by 1 base; bases with no gene match: 2. Germline V gene sequence: CDR1 LGHNA, CDR2 YNFKEQ. The CDR3 nucleotides read TGTGCCAGCAGCCAAGCGGGACTAGCGAAAGAGACCCAGTACTTC. Protein: CASSQAGLAKETQYF.